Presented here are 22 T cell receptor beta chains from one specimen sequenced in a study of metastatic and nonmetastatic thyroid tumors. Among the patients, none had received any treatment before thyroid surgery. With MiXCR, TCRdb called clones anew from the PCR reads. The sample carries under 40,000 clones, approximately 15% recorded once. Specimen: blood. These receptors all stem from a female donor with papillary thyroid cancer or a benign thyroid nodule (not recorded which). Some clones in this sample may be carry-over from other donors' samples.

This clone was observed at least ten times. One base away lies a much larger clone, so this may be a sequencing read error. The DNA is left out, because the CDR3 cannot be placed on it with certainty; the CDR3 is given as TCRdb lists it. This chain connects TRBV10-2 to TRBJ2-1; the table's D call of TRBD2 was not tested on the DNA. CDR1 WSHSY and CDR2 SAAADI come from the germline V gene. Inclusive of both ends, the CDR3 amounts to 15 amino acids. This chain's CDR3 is CASILGLGRDNGQFF.

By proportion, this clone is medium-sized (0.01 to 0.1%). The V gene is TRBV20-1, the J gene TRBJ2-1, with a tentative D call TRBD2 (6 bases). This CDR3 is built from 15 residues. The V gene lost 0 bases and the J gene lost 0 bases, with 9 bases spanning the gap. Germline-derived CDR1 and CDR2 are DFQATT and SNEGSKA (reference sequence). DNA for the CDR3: TGCAGTGCTAGAGATCGGGACTTCTCCTACAATGAGCAGTTCTTC. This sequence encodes CSARDRDFSYNEQFF.

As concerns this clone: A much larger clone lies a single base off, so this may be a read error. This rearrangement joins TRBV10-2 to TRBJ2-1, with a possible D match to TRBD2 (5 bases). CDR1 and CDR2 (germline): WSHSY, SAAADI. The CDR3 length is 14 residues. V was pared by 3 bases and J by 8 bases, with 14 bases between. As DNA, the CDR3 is TGCGCCAGCAGTGATCTAGCCCCCGAGGATGAGCAGTTCTTC. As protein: CASSDLAPEDEQFF.

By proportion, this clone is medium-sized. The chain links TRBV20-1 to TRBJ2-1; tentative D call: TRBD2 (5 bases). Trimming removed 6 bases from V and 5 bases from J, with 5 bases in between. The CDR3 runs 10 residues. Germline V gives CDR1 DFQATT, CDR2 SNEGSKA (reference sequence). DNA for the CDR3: TGCAGTGCCGGGAACAATGAGCAGTTCTTC. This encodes CSAGNNEQFF.

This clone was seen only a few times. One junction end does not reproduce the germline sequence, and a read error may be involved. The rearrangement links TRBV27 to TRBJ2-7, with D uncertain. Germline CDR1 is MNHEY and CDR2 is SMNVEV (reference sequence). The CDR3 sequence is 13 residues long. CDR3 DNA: TGTGCCAGCAGTCTATCTTCCAGACTTGAGCAGTACTTC. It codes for CASSLSSRLEQYF.

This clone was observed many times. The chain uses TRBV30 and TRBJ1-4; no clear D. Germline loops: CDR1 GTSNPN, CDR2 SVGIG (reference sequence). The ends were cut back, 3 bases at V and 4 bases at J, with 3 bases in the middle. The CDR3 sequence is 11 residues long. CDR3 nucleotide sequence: TGTGCCTGGAGCGTTAATGAAAAACTGTTTTTT. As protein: CAWSVNEKLFF.

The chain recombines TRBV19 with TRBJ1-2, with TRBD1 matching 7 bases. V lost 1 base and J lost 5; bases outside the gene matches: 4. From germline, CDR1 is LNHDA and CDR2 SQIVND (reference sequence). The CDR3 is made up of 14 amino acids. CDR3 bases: TGTGCCAGTAGTATAGGGGGACAGTCTTATGGCTACACCTTC. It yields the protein CASSIGGQSYGYTF. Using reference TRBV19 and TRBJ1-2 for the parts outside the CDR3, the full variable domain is DGGITQSPKYLFRKEGQNVTLSCEQNLNHDAMYWYRQDPGQGLRLIYYSQIVNDFQKGDIAEGYSVSREKKESFPLTVTSAQKNPTAFYLCASSIGGQSYGYTFGSGTRLTVV.

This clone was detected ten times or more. CDR3: CAWSVRRGAAGELFF. In nucleotides, the CDR3 is TGTGCCTGGAGTGTACGGCGGGGGGCAGCCGGGGAGCTGTTTTTT. The V and J genes are TRBV30 and TRBJ2-2; 8 bases fit TRBD2. The CDR3 has 15 residues. The germline gives CDR1 GTSNPN, CDR2 SVGIG (reference sequence). With 0 bases clipped from V and 6 bases from J, the junction kept 6 bases outside the gene matches.

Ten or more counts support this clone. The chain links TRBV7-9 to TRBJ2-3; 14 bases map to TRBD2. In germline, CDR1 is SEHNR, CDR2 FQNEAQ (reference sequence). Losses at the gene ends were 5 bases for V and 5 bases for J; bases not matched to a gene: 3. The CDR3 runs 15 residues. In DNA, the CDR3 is TGTGCCAGCAGCAAAGGACTAGCGGGAGGAGATACGCAGTATTTT. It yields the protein CASSKGLAGGDTQYF.

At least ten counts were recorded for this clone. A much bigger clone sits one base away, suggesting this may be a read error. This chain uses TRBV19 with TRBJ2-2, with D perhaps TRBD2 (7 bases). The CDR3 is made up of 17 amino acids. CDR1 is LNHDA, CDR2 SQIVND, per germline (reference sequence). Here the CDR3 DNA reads TGTGCCAGTCGTCCGGGGGGCGGGAGCTTTCGCACCGGGGAGCTGGTTTTT. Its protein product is CASRPGGGSFRTGELVF.

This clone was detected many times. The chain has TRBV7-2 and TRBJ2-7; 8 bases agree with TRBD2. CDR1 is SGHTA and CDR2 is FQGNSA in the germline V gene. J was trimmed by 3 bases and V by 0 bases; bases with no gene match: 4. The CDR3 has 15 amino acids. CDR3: CASSLASGVFYEQYF. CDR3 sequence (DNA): TGTGCCAGCAGCTTAGCTAGCGGGGTTTTCTACGAGCAGTACTTC.

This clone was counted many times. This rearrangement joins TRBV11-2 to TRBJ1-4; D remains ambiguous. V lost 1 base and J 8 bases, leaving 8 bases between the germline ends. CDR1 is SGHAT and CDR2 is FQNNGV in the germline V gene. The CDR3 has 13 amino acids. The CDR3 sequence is CASSLGGREKLFF. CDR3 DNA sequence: TGTGCCAGCAGCTTAGGCGGCCGGGAAAAACTGTTTTTT.

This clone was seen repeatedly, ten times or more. CDR3 DNA: TGTGCCAGTAGTATAGATCTCTTCAGGGGGAGCACCGGGGAGCTGTTTTTT. Protein product: CASSIDLFRGSTGELFF. This chain connects TRBV19 to TRBJ2-2; 7 bases are a match to TRBD1. Looked up from germline, CDR1 is LNHDA and CDR2 is SQIVND (reference sequence). The CDR3 runs 17 residues. Losses at the gene ends were 0 bases for V and 4 bases for J; bases not matched to a gene: 8.

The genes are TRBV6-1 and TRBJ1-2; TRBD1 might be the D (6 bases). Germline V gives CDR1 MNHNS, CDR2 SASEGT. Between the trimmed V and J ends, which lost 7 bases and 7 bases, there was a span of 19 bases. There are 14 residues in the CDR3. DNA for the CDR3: TGTGCCAGCACACGAGGACAGTGCGTTGGTGGCTACACCTTC. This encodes CASTRGQCVGGYTF.

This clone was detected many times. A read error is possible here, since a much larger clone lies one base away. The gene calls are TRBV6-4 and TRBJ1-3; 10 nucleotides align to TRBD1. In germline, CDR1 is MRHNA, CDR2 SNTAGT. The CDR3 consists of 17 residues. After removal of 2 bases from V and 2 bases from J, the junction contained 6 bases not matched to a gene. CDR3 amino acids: CASSDRTGGLPGNTIYF. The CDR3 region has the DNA TGTGCCAGCAGTGACAGGACAGGGGGGTTGCCTGGAAACACCATATATTTT.

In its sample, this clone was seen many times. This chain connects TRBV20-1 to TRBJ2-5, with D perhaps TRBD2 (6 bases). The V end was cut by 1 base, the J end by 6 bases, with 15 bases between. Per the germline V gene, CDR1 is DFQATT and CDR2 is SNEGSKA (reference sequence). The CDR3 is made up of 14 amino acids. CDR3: CSARAGEGRKTQYF. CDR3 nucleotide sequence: TGCAGTGCTAGAGCGGGAGAGGGCAGAAAGACCCAGTACTTC.

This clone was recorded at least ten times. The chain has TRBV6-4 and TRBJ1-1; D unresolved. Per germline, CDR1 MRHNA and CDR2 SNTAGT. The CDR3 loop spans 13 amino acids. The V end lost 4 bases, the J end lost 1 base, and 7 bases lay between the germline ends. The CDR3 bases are TGTGCCAGCAGTGCTCAGGAGAACACTGAAGCTTTCTTT. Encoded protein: CASSAQENTEAFF.

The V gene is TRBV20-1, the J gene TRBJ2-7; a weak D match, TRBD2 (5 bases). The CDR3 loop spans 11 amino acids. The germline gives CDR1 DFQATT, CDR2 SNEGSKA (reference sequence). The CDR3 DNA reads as TGCAGCTTCGGGGTAGCCTACGAGCAGTACTTC. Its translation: CSFGVAYEQYF.

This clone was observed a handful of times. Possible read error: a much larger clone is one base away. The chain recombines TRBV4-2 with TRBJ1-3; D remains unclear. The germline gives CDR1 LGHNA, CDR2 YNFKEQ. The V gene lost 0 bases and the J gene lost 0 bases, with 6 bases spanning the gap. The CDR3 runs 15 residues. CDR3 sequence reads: CASSQDLASGNTIYF. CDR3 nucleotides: TGTGCCAGCAGCCAAGATCTTGCCTCTGGAAACACCATATATTTT.

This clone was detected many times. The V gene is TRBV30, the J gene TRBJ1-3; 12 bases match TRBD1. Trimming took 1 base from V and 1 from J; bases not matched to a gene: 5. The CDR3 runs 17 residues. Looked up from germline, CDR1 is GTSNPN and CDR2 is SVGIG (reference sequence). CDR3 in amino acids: CAWSEGTGGLSGNTIYF. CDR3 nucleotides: TGTGCCTGGAGTGAAGGGACAGGGGGCCTTTCTGGAAACACCATATATTTT.

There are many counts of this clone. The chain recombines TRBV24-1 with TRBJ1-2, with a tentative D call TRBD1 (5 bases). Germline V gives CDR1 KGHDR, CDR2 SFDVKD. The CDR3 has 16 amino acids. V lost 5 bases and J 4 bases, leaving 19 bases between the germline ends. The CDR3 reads CATSAGDRQPSYGYTF. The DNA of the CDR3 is TGTGCCACCAGTGCTGGCGACAGACAGCCGAGCTATGGCTACACCTTC.

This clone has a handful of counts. This chain's CDR3 is CASIPLGNSYEQYF. The CDR3 DNA follows: TGTGCCAGCATTCCCTTAGGGAACTCCTACGAGCAGTACTTC. This chain links TRBV6-1 with TRBJ2-7; D unresolved. The V gene's germline CDR1 is MNHNS and CDR2 SASEGT. This CDR3 has 14 amino acids. Trimming stripped 7 bases from V and 0 bases from J, with 13 bases between.